This TCR beta chain was observed in a study of blood T cell repertoires in COVID-19. In the original analysis: Estimated nucleated cell counts came from reference gene primer amplification. Method: immunoSEQ multiplex PCR; TCRdb's copy keeps in-frame clones and lacks some. V and J calls and clone size follow that table, whereas D and trimming were derived from the DNA. Of approximately 200,000 clones listed, around 80% are singletons. V shed 5 bases and J shed 6 bases, with 19 bases lying between them. CDR1 MNHEY and CDR2 SVGEGT come from the germline V gene. The CDR3 consists of 16 residues. Sequencing used peripheral blood. The TCR originated in a human donor with acute or convalescent COVID-19. The donor label of this sample is uncertain. The rearrangement joins TRBV6-2 or TRBV6-3 to TRBJ2-2; D possibly corresponds to TRBD1 (6 bases). CDR3 nucleotide sequence: TGTGCCAGCAGTCAGCCGGGACAATTAGACGCCGGGGAGCTGTTTTTT. As protein: CASSQPGQLDAGELFF.